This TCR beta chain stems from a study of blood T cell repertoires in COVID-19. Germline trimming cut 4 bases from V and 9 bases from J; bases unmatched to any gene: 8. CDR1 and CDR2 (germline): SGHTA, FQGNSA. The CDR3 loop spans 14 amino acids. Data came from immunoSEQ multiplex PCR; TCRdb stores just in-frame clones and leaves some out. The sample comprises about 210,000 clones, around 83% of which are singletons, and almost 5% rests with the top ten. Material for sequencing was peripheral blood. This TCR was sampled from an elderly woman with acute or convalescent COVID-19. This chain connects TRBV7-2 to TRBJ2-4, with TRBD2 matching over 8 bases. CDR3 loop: CASSSSSGSGIQYF. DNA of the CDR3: TGTGCCAGCAGCTCCTCTAGCGGGTCCGGCATTCAGTACTTC.